A single sample gave rise to the 4 T cell receptor beta chains below, sequenced in a study of cytomegalovirus exposure and HLA in healthy donors. The PCR contained 60 Vbeta and 13 Jbeta primers. Profiled with immunoSEQ multiplex PCR; TCRdb holds only in-frame clones, not every one. This sample has some 170,000 clones; roughly 80% occur once, and the top ten carry 3.5% to 5%. The sample was PBMCs. The receptors derive from a man aged 45-65 years in good health and CMV-seropositive.

The chain joins TRBV13 to TRBJ1-1, with D possibly matching TRBD1 (5 bases). The CDR3 is 16 amino acids. The germline V gene has CDR1 PRHDT and CDR2 FYEKMQ (reference sequence). Trimming removed 5 bases from V and 1 base from J, with 17 bases in between. CDR3 bases: TGTGCCAGCAGCGTCGTGACAGTTGCTCAGAACACTGAAGCTTTCTTT. Its translation is CASSVVTVAQNTEAFF.

The chain recombines TRBV5-1 with TRBJ2-3; 8 nucleotides match TRBD1. There are 14 residues in the CDR3. The ends lost 4 bases at V and 0 bases at J; junction bases unmatched: 1. Germline assignment: CDR1 SGHRS and CDR2 YFSETQ. The CDR3 protein is CASSRDRSTDTQYF. The CDR3 DNA sequence: TGCGCCAGCAGCAGGGACAGGAGCACAGATACGCAGTATTTT.

This clone was seen only a few times. The chain combines TRBV7-2 with TRBJ2-7; maybe TRBD1 (6 bases). Trimming stripped 5 bases from V and 6 bases from J, with 14 bases between. The CDR3 loop spans 13 amino acids. Germline lookup yields CDR1 SGHTA and CDR2 FQGNSA. Here the CDR3 DNA reads TGTGCCAGCAGCCCGATAACAGGGACCGAGCAGTACTTC. Amino acids: CASSPITGTEQYF.

The chain carries TRBV6-5 and TRBJ2-5; 7 nucleotides align to TRBD1. The ends lost 7 bases at V and 11 bases at J; junction bases unmatched: 19. There are 15 residues in the CDR3. Germline V gene data show CDR1 as MNHEY and CDR2 as SVGAGI. For the CDR3, the DNA is TGTGCCAGCAACCCCCGGGTTAGGGGGCGTCAAGAGCAGTACTTC. Translating it yields CASNPRVRGRQEQYF.